Sequencing of this T cell receptor (beta chain) was carried out in a study of T cell responses to AZD1222 COVID-19 vaccine. Findings of the study overall: Every sample of the repertoires postdated the peak T cell response. At baseline, seropositivity was found in only a handful of AZD1222 recipients.

Whether given at about 4 or about 12 weeks, second doses were pooled. Of note for this clone: Its antigen is unknown.

The method was immunoSEQ multiplex PCR; TCRdb's version includes in-frame clones alone and lacks a portion of them. The top ten clones hold around 0.99% of a sample with 150,000 or so clones, approximately 90% of them seen once. The TCR sequence derives from an adult who received the AZD1222 COVID-19 vaccine. This specimen consisted of peripheral blood, obtained 28 days after the second AZD1222 dose.

CDR3 protein: CSVERRGSSYEQYF. The CDR3 region has the DNA TGCAGCGTTGAGAGGCGGGGGAGCTCCTACGAGCAGTACTTC. The V gene is TRBV29-1, the J gene TRBJ2-7; 7 bases align to TRBD2. This CDR3 spans 14 amino acids. Germline CDR1 and CDR2: SQVTM and ANQGSEA. V gave up 3 bases and J gave up 0 bases; unmatched junction bases: 5.